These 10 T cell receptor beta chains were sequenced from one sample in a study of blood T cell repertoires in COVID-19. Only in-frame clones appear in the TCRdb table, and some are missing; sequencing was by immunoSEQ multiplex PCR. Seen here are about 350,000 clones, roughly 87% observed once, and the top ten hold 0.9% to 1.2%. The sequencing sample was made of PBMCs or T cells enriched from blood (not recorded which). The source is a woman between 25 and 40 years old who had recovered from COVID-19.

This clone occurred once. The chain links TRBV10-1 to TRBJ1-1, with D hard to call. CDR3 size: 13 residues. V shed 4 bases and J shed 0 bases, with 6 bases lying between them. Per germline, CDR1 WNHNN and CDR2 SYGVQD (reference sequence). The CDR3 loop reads CASSAIMNTEAFF. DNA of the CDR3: TGCGCCAGCAGTGCTATCATGAACACTGAAGCTTTCTTT.

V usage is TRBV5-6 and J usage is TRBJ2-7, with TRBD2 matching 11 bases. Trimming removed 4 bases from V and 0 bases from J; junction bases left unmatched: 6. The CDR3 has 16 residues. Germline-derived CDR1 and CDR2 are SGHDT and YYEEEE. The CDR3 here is CASSLLTSGGSYEQYF. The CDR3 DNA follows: TGTGCCAGCAGCCTCCTAACTAGCGGGGGCTCCTACGAGCAGTACTTC.

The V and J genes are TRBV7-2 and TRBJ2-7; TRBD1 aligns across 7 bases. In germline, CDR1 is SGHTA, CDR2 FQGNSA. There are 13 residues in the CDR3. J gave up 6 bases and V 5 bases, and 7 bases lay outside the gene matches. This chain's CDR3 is CASSRRDSGEQYF. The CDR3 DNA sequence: TGTGCCAGCAGCCGCCGGGACAGTGGCGAGCAGTACTTC. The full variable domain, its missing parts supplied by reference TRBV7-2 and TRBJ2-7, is GAGVSQSPSNKVTEKGKDVELRCDPISGHTALYWYRQSLGQGLEFLIYFQGNSAPDKSGLPSDRFSAERTGGSVSTLTIQRTQQEDSAVYLCASSRRDSGEQYFGPGTRLTVT.

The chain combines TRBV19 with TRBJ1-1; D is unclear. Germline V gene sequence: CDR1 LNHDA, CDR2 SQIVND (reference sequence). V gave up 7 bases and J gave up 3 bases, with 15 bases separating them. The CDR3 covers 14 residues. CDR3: CASTKTGRDTEAFF. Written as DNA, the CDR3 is TGTGCCAGTACCAAAACGGGGAGGGACACTGAAGCTTTCTTT.

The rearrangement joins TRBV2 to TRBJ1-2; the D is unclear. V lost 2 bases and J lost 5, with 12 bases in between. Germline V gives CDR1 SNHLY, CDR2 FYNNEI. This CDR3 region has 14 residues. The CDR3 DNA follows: TGTGCCAGCAGTGAATCGGAGGAAACATATGGCTACACCTTC. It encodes CASSESEETYGYTF.

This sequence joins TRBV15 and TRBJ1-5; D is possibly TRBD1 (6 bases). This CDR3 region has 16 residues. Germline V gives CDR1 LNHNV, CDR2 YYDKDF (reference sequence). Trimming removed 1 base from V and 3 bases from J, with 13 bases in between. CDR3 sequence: CATSRGTVLHNQPQHF. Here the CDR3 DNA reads TGTGCCACCAGCAGAGGGACAGTATTGCACAATCAGCCCCAGCATTTT.

This CDR3 reads CASSEPSGGAGPDTQYF. The CDR3 nucleotides read TGTGCCAGCAGTGAGCCTAGCGGGGGGGCCGGTCCAGATACGCAGTATTTT. The chain combines TRBV6-1 with TRBJ2-3; 12 bases align to TRBD2. Germline loops: CDR1 MNHNS, CDR2 SASEGT. With V trimmed by 3 bases and J by 4 bases, 8 bases remained unmatched. The CDR3 has 17 amino acids.

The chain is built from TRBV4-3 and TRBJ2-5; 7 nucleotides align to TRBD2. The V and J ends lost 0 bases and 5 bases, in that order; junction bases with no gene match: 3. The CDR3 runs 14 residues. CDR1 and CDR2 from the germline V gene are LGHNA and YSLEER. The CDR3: CASSQEAGLETQYF. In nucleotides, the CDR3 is TGCGCCAGCAGCCAAGAAGCGGGGTTGGAGACCCAGTACTTC.

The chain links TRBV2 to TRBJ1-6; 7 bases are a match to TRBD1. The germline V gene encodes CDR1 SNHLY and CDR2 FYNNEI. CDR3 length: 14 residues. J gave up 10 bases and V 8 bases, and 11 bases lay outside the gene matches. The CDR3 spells CASLITQGGSPLHF. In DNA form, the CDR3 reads TGTGCCAGCTTGATTACGCAGGGGGGCTCACCCCTCCACTTT.

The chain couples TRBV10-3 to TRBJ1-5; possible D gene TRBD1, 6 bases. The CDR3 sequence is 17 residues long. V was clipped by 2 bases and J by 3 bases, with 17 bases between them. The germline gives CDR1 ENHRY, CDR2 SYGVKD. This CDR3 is CAISESRPGAHNQPQHF. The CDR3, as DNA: TGTGCCATCAGTGAGAGTCGACCAGGGGCGCACAATCAGCCCCAGCATTTT.